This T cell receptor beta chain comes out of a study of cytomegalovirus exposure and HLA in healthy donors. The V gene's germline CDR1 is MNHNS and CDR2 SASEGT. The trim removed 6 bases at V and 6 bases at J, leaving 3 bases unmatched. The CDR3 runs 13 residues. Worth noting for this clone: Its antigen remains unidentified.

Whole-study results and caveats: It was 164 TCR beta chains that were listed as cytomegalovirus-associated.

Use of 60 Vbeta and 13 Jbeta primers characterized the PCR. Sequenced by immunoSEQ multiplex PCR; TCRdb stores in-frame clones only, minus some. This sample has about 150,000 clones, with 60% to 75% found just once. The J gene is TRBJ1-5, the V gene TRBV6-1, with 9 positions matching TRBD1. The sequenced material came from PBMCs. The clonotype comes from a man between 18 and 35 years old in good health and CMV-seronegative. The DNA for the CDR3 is TGTGCCAGCAGAAAGGGACAGGGTCAGCCCCAGCATTTT. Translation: CASRKGQGQPQHF.